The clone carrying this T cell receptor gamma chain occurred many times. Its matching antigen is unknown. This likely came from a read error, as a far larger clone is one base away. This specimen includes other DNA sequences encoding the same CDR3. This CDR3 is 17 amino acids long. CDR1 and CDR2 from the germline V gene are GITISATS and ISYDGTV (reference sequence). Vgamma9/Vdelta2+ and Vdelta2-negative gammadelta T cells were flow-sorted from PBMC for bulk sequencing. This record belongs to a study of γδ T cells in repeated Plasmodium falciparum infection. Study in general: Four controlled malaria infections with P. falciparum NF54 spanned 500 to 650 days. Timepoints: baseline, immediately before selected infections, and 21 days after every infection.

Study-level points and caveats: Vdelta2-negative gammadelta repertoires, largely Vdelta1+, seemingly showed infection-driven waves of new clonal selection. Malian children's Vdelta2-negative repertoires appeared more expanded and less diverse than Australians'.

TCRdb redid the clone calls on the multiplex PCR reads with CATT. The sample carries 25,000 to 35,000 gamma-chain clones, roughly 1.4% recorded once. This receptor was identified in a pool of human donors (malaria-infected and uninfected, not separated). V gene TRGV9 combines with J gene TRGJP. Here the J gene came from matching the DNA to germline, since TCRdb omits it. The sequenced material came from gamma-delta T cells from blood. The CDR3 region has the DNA TGTGCCCTGTGGGAGGTTCAGTTGGAGTTGGGCAAAAAAATCAAGGTATTT. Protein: CALWEVQLELGKKIKVF.